Presented here are 25 T cell receptor beta chains from one specimen sequenced in a study of blood T cell repertoires in COVID-19. The protocol was immunoSEQ multiplex PCR, while the TCRdb copy is restricted to in-frame clones and leaves out a portion. This table has about 140,000 clones, over 80% appearing once. The sample taken for sequencing was peripheral blood. These receptors were collected from a woman between 45 and 60 years old with acute or convalescent COVID-19.

The chain combines TRBV5-1 with TRBJ2-7; 14 bases match TRBD2. This CDR3 is built from 16 residues. V trimming: 5 bases; J trimming: 5 bases; junction bases outside the gene matches: 9. CDR1 and CDR2 (germline): SGHRS, YFSETQ. DNA for the CDR3: TGCGCCAGCAGTCCCGATCGACTAGCGGGAGGGCACGAGCAGTACTTC. This gives the protein CASSPDRLAGGHEQYF.

The J gene is TRBJ1-1, the V gene TRBV10-3; D uncertain. The CDR3 consists of 13 residues. V was cut by 7 bases and J by 4 bases, with 13 bases left in between. Germline V gene data show CDR1 as ENHRY and CDR2 as SYGVKD. The CDR3, as DNA: TGTGCCATCACCGAGTTGATGTCCACTGAAGCTTTCTTT. Its protein is CAITELMSTEAFF.

V gene TRBV3-1 (or the pseudogene TRBV3-2) combines with J gene TRBJ1-3; D is undetermined. This CDR3 spans 16 amino acids. CDR1 LGHDT and CDR2 YNNKEL come from the germline V gene (reference sequence). V lost 7 bases and J lost 4, with 20 bases in between. In DNA form, the CDR3 reads TGTGCCAGCACCTCAGTGGGAGGTAGTCTAGGAAACACCATATATTTT. Amino acids: CASTSVGGSLGNTIYF.

This chain connects TRBV11-2 to TRBJ2-4; D is perhaps TRBD1 (5 bases). The V gene's germline CDR1 is SGHAT and CDR2 FQNNGV. V shed 2 bases and J shed 0 bases, with 20 bases lying between them. The CDR3 extends over 19 amino acids. This chain's CDR3 is CASSLSSLDTRLAKNIQYF. The CDR3 DNA reads TGTGCCAGCAGCTTATCCTCTTTGGACACAAGGCTAGCCAAAAACATTCAGTACTTC. Drawing the rest from reference TRBV11-2 and TRBJ2-4, the complete variable domain is EAGVAQSPRYKIIEKRQSVAFWCNPISGHATLYWYQQILGQGPKLLIQFQNNGVVDDSQLPKDRFSAERLKGVDSTLKIQPAKLEDSAVYLCASSLSSLDTRLAKNIQYFGAGTRLSVL.

The chain recombines TRBV5-6 with TRBJ1-2; tentative D call: TRBD1 (6 bases). CDR1 is SGHDT, CDR2 YYEEEE, per germline. The germline V and J ends were trimmed by 4 bases and 2 bases, with 9 bases remaining between them. This CDR3 contains 13 residues. In DNA, the CDR3 is TGTGCCAGCAGCCAGAGGGGGAACTATGGCTACACCTTC. This translates into CASSQRGNYGYTF.

The chain couples TRBV7-3 to TRBJ2-3; 10 bases fit TRBD1. Germline CDR1 reads SGHTA; CDR2 reads FQGTGA. With 0 bases clipped from V and 1 base from J, the junction kept 4 bases outside the gene matches. The CDR3 sequence is 17 residues long. The CDR3 DNA sequence: TGTGCCAGCAGCTTAACCTTTGGACAGGGGGGCACAGATACGCAGTATTTT. Protein product: CASSLTFGQGGTDTQYF.

The chain joins TRBV23-1 to TRBJ2-6, with D possibly TRBD1 on 6 matching bases. TRBV23-1 is known as an ORF, though its function is uncertain. This CDR3 is built from 15 residues. Trimming removed 4 bases from V and 0 bases from J, with 7 bases in between. The CDR3 sequence is CASSLGASGANVLTF. The CDR3 DNA reads TGCGCCAGCAGTCTGGGGGCCTCTGGGGCCAACGTCCTGACTTTC.

The V gene is TRBV6-6, the J gene TRBJ1-5, with 7 positions matching TRBD1. Germline values: CDR1 MNHNY, CDR2 SVGAGI (reference sequence). J was trimmed by 16 bases and V by 0 bases; bases with no gene match: 18. This CDR3 is built from 16 residues. CDR3 region: CASSYSTGTDTSRQHF. CDR3 DNA sequence: TGTGCCAGCAGTTACTCTACCGGGACAGACACTTCACGGCAACATTTT.

In nucleotides, the CDR3 is TGTGCCAGCAGCCCTTCGGACCGGCGGGACCTTTATGGCTACACCTTC. It codes for CASSPSDRRDLYGYTF. J is TRBJ1-2 and V is TRBV3-1 (or the pseudogene TRBV3-2); TRBD1 might be the D (5 bases). Trimming removed 4 bases from V and 5 bases from J, with 20 bases in between. Germline CDR1 and CDR2: LGHDT and YNNKEL (reference sequence). There are 16 residues in the CDR3.

This sequence joins TRBV5-1 and TRBJ1-6, with a tentative D call TRBD1 (6 bases). V was shortened by 0 bases and J by 10 bases, with 11 bases between the two germline ends. Germline V gives CDR1 SGHRS, CDR2 YFSETQ. This CDR3 contains 14 residues. Here the CDR3 reads CASSLEQGGSPLHF. CDR3 bases: TGCGCCAGCAGCTTGGAACAGGGCGGCTCACCCCTCCACTTT.

This sequence joins TRBV5-1 and TRBJ1-2; D is undetermined. V lost 4 bases, J lost 8 bases, and 12 bases lay in between. Germline V CDR1 and CDR2: SGHRS, YFSETQ. This CDR3 is 12 amino acids long. The DNA of the CDR3 is TGCGCCAGCAGCCCCAATGAGCACGGCTACACCTTC. It is translated as CASSPNEHGYTF.

The rearrangement links TRBV12-3 or TRBV12-4 to TRBJ1-1; D not certain. Between the trimmed V and J ends, which lost 5 bases and 1 base, there was a span of 5 bases. This CDR3 comprises 12 residues. CDR3 loop: CASSLRNTEAFF. Written as DNA, the CDR3 is TGTGCCAGCAGTCTCAGGAACACTGAAGCTTTCTTT.

The CDR3 sequence is CASSEIAGITDTQYF. CDR3 coding DNA: TGTGCCAGCAGTGAAATAGCGGGGATCACAGATACGCAGTATTTT. J is TRBJ2-3 and V is TRBV6-1; 8 bases are a match to TRBD2. Germline values: CDR1 MNHNS, CDR2 SASEGT. J was trimmed by 2 bases and V by 2 bases; bases with no gene match: 3. The CDR3 spans 15 residues.

The gene calls are TRBV6-5 and TRBJ1-1; 9 bases agree with TRBD1. Germline V gives CDR1 MNHEY, CDR2 SVGAGI. Trimming at V came to 1 base and at J to 2 bases, leaving 2 bases not matched to a gene. This CDR3 is built from 15 residues. As DNA, the CDR3 is TGTGCCAGCAGTTACTTCACAGGGGGCAACACTGAAGCTTTCTTT. Translated, it gives CASSYFTGGNTEAFF.

V and J are TRBV7-2 and TRBJ2-6; a weak D match, TRBD2 (6 bases). The CDR3 consists of 18 residues. Trimming removed 3 bases at V and 2 bases at J, with 17 bases between. Germline values: CDR1 SGHTA, CDR2 FQGNSA. The CDR3 nucleotides read TGTGCCAGCAGCTTGGAGCTTGGAGGGGCGACTGGGGCCAACGTCCTGACTTTC. This gives the protein CASSLELGGATGANVLTF.

The chain combines TRBV6-1 with TRBJ2-1, with D unresolved. This CDR3 contains 16 residues. Trimming cost V 0 bases and J 0 bases, with 9 bases left between them. Germline CDR1 is MNHNS and CDR2 is SASEGT. CDR3 residues: CASSEALSDSYNEQFF. The CDR3 nucleotides read TGTGCCAGCAGTGAAGCGCTGTCAGACTCCTACAATGAGCAGTTCTTC.

CDR3 in DNA: TGTGCCAGCCTTCGGACAGGACGAAATTCACCCCTCCACTTT. Translation gives CASLRTGRNSPLHF. The V gene is TRBV6-5, the J gene TRBJ1-6; 7 bases line up with TRBD1. The CDR3 contains 14 residues. The V and J ends lost 8 bases and 7 bases, in that order; junction bases with no gene match: 8. Germline CDR1 reads MNHEY; CDR2 reads SVGAGI.

The chain carries TRBV5-1 and TRBJ1-2; D gene uncertain. Germline V gene sequence: CDR1 SGHRS, CDR2 YFSETQ. V lost 0 bases and J lost 2, with 11 bases in between. CDR3 length: 15 residues. The CDR3 is CASSLGTETNYGYTF. The CDR3 coding sequence is TGCGCCAGCAGCTTGGGAACAGAGACCAACTATGGCTACACCTTC.

V and J are TRBV11-2 and TRBJ2-5, with 13 nucleotides matching TRBD2. This CDR3 region has 17 residues. Trimming cost V 1 base and J 2 bases; bases outside gene matches: 4. Germline assignment: CDR1 SGHAT and CDR2 FQNNGV. The CDR3 region has the DNA TGTGCCAGCAGCTTAGGGGGGACTAGCGGGGTACAAGAGACCCAGTACTTC. Translation gives CASSLGGTSGVQETQYF.

This chain links TRBV5-1 with TRBJ2-3; tentative D call: TRBD1 (6 bases). CDR1 is SGHRS and CDR2 is YFSETQ in the germline V gene. Trimming removed 3 bases at V and 2 bases at J, with 19 bases between. This CDR3 contains 17 residues. Written as DNA, the CDR3 is TGCGCCAGCAGCTCCGGAGTGGGGGCGACACTCACAGATACGCAGTATTTT. This sequence encodes CASSSGVGATLTDTQYF.

The chain uses TRBV19 and TRBJ1-2; 7 bases align to TRBD1. Germline values: CDR1 LNHDA, CDR2 SQIVND (reference sequence). V shed 3 bases and J 3 bases; nucleotides not matched to a gene: 7. The CDR3 runs to 15 residues. CDR3 bases: TGTGCCAGTAGTATGGGGACAAGGGGGCACTATGGCTACACCTTC. It yields the protein CASSMGTRGHYGYTF.

The J gene is TRBJ2-1, the V gene TRBV9; the D is unclear. Germline CDR1 reads SGDLS; CDR2 reads YYNGEE. The CDR3 is 15 residues long. Trimming cost V 3 bases and J 2 bases, with 12 bases left between them. CDR3 DNA sequence: TGTGCCAGCAGCGCTACGTTGCTAACCTACAATGAGCAGTTCTTC. This sequence encodes CASSATLLTYNEQFF.

This sequence joins TRBV11-1 and TRBJ1-1; D is unresolved. This CDR3 is built from 12 residues. Between the trimmed V and J ends, which lost 0 bases and 5 bases, there was a span of 4 bases. Germline lookup yields CDR1 SGHAT and CDR2 FQDESV (reference sequence). In DNA form, the CDR3 reads TGTGCCAGCAGCTTAGCGCGGACTGAAGCTTTCTTT. Its translation: CASSLARTEAFF.

V is TRBV9 and J is TRBJ2-3, with TRBD2 identical over 12 bases. From germline, CDR1 is SGDLS and CDR2 YYNGEE. The trim removed 2 bases at V and 4 bases at J, leaving 5 bases unmatched. This CDR3 contains 16 residues. CDR3 loop: CASSVGTSGLADTQYF. In DNA form, the CDR3 reads TGTGCCAGCAGCGTCGGGACTAGCGGGTTGGCAGATACGCAGTATTTT.

Note on this clone: Other DNA sequences in this sample translate to the same CDR3. The chain links TRBV12-3 or TRBV12-4 to TRBJ2-1, with D tentatively TRBD1 (6 bases). The CDR3 has 13 residues. The germline V and J ends were trimmed by 6 bases and 0 bases, with 6 bases remaining between them. The CDR3 spells CASRDSSYNEQFF. The CDR3 DNA follows: TGTGCCAGCAGGGACAGCTCCTACAATGAGCAGTTCTTC.